The clone carrying this T cell receptor (beta chain) was seen a few times. As yet, its antigen is unknown. This sample is drawn from a study of T cell repertoires in cytomegalovirus infection. Study-wide background: The authors used CMV epitopes that were HLA-C-restricted (recently identified) and HLA-B-restricted (well studied). Public TCR beta signatures indicated both CMV infection and matching HLA type.

Germline V gene lookup returns CDR1 SGHTA and CDR2 FQGNSA. Between the trimmed V and J ends, which lost 5 bases and 4 bases, there was a span of 12 bases. This CDR3 contains 15 residues. Whole-study results and caveats: Of the TCR beta families, the public ones yielded a cumulative frequency that identified carriers of CMV plus the relevant HLA. HLA-C-restricted CMV-specific TCR beta clonotypes prevailed in the ex vivo response.

Each CDR3 protein gets one entry after TCRdb re-called the reads with MiXCR. This sample has roughly 340,000 distinct CDR3 sequences, with almost 30% found just once. The source material was cultured PBMCs, sampled from culture after CMV antigen stimulation. This chain uses TRBV7-2 with TRBJ2-6; perhaps TRBD2 as D (6 bases). The sequence was obtained from a human donor in good health (CMV status not recorded). Some clones in this sample may be carry-over from other donors' samples. The CDR3 loop is CASSLGRLGANVLTF. The CDR3 region has the DNA TGTGCCAGCAGCCTAGGGAGGTTGGGGGCCAACGTCCTGACTTTC.